This entry lists 12 T cell receptor beta chains sequenced from one sample in a study of T cell responses to AZD1222 COVID-19 vaccine. Sequencing was performed with immunoSEQ multiplex PCR; in TCRdb, only in-frame clones are kept and a portion is missing. This sample has roughly 150,000 clones, with 92% found just once. Material: peripheral blood, obtained on day 0 of AZD1222 vaccination. The source of these receptors is an adult in good health.

V and J are TRBV7-3 and TRBJ2-1; D may be TRBD2 (5 bases). This CDR3 is built from 13 residues. Trimming cost V 2 bases and J 7 bases, with 9 bases left between them. The V gene's germline CDR1 is SGHTA and CDR2 FQGTGA. The CDR3 is CASSLVGSNEQFF. The CDR3 DNA sequence: TGTGCCAGCAGCTTAGTAGGGAGTAATGAGCAGTTCTTC.

The V and J genes are TRBV19 and TRBJ2-3; TRBD2 matches 10 bases. CDR1 and CDR2 (germline): LNHDA, SQIVND (reference sequence). V dropped 6 bases and J dropped 2; count of bases not matched to a gene: 8. CDR3 length: 16 amino acids. In DNA, the CDR3 is TGTGCCAGTAGGGGGACTAGCGAACTACTCACAGATACGCAGTATTTT. Protein product: CASRGTSELLTDTQYF.

The genes are TRBV28 and TRBJ2-1, with TRBD2 identical over 7 bases. Germline CDR1 reads MDHEN; CDR2 reads SYDVKM. The CDR3 sequence is 15 residues long. V lost 5 bases, J lost 3 bases, and 7 bases stayed unmatched. CDR3 in amino acids: CASSPRGRGYNEQFF. The CDR3, as DNA: TGTGCCAGCAGTCCTCGCGGGAGAGGCTACAATGAGCAGTTCTTC.

In DNA form, the CDR3 reads TGTGCCAGCAGCGGCCATACCGGGGAGCTGTTTTTT. Amino acids: CASSGHTGELFF. The V call is TRBV7-3, the J call TRBJ2-2; D remains ambiguous. CDR1 and CDR2 from the germline V gene are SGHTA and FQGTGA. The CDR3 totals 12 residues. The V and J ends lost 5 bases and 5 bases respectively, with 6 bases between them.

CDR3 DNA sequence: TGTGCCAGCAGTGCCCGGGAGGGGCTTAATTCACCCCTCCACTTT. Translating it yields CASSAREGLNSPLHF. The chain couples TRBV27 to TRBJ1-6, with a possible D match to TRBD1 (5 bases). V gave up 5 bases and J gave up 6 bases, with 14 bases separating them. CDR3 length: 15 residues. The germline V gene encodes CDR1 MNHEY and CDR2 SMNVEV (reference sequence).

This chain links TRBV18 with TRBJ2-1, with 9 bases identical to TRBD1. There are 15 residues in the CDR3. Germline CDR1 reads KGHSH; CDR2 reads LQKENI. Unmatched junction bases numbered 6, after V lost 3 bases and J lost 6 bases. The DNA for the CDR3 is TGTGCCAGCTCACCCGGGACAGGGAATCGCAATGAGCAGTTCTTC. It specifies CASSPGTGNRNEQFF.

The table lists this clone with a count of one. The chain joins TRBV10-3 to TRBJ1-1; maybe TRBD1 (6 bases). CDR3 size: 16 residues. Trimming stripped 0 bases from V and 1 base from J, with 12 bases between. The V gene's germline CDR1 is ENHRY and CDR2 SYGVKD. The CDR3 bases are TGTGCCATCAGTGAGTCAAACAGGGACCCGAACACTGAAGCTTTCTTT. Translated, it gives CAISESNRDPNTEAFF.

The chain uses TRBV30 and TRBJ1-3, with D perhaps matching TRBD1 (6 bases). This CDR3 comprises 13 residues. Trimming stripped 4 bases from V and 4 bases from J, with 11 bases between. Germline loops: CDR1 GTSNPN, CDR2 SVGIG (reference sequence). CDR3: CAWTGGAGNTIYF. CDR3 sequence (DNA): TGTGCCTGGACCGGGGGGGCGGGAAACACCATATATTTT.

This clone was seen just once. The rearrangement uses TRBV2 and TRBJ2-5, with 12 bases that match TRBD2. This CDR3 has 15 residues. Per germline, CDR1 SNHLY and CDR2 FYNNEI. With V trimmed by 1 base and J by 4 bases, 1 base remained unmatched. This chain's CDR3 is CASSEGLAGVETQYF. In DNA, the CDR3 is TGTGCCAGCAGTGAAGGACTAGCGGGGGTAGAGACCCAGTACTTC.

The CDR3 loop is CASSGPRDTGELFF. The CDR3 DNA reads as TGTGCCAGCAGCGGCCCGAGGGACACCGGGGAGCTGTTTTTT. The V and J genes are TRBV7-2 and TRBJ2-2, with D possibly TRBD2 on 5 matching bases. Between the trimmed V and J ends, which lost 5 bases and 3 bases, there was a span of 10 bases. Looked up from germline, CDR1 is SGHTA and CDR2 is FQGNSA. The CDR3 spans 14 residues.

The chain combines TRBV9 with TRBJ2-1; D is unclear. The CDR3 covers 15 residues. Trimming left V 2 bases short and J 0 bases short, with 9 bases between. The V gene's germline CDR1 is SGDLS and CDR2 YYNGEE. The CDR3 here is CASSVSPSSYNEQFF. The CDR3 DNA reads as TGTGCCAGCAGCGTCAGCCCGAGCTCCTACAATGAGCAGTTCTTC.

This chain connects TRBV19 to TRBJ1-1; 7 bases match TRBD1. The CDR3 contains 13 residues. From germline, CDR1 is LNHDA and CDR2 SQIVND (reference sequence). After removal of 8 bases from V and 11 bases from J, the junction contained 14 bases not matched to a gene. The chain's CDR3 is CASVVTGSTRAFF. Here the CDR3 DNA reads TGTGCCAGTGTTGTGACAGGGAGTACAAGGGCTTTCTTT.